This TCR beta chain was captured in a study of cytomegalovirus exposure and HLA in healthy donors. Researchers ran the PCR with 60 Vbeta and 13 Jbeta primers. Clones were sequenced by immunoSEQ multiplex PCR, and TCRdb holds only the in-frame ones, with some missing. Counted here are 150,000 to 200,000 clones, about 81% occurring once; the ten biggest clones make up approximately 2%. This CDR3 is 19 amino acids long. The germline V gene encodes CDR1 MDHEN and CDR2 SYDVKM. Trimming removed 6 bases from V and 0 bases from J, with 24 bases in between. The chain carries TRBV28 and TRBJ1-5; D perhaps matches TRBD1 (5 bases). The receptor comes from a woman under 40 in good health and CMV-seronegative. Input material: PBMCs. Here the CDR3 DNA reads TGTGCCAGCAGCCTGCCCTCGGGGGACCCCCTATATAGCAATCAGCCCCAGCATTTT. This gives the protein CASSLPSGDPLYSNQPQHF.